A single sample is the source of the 27 T cell receptor beta chains below, sequenced in a study of cytomegalovirus exposure and HLA in healthy donors. Primers: 60 Vbeta forward and 13 Jbeta reverse. Sequenced by immunoSEQ multiplex PCR; TCRdb stores in-frame clones only, minus some. The sample yields around 170,000 clones, more than 70% seen once. The sample was PBMCs. The receptors here all came from a girl between 5 and 17 years old in good health and CMV-seronegative.

The rearrangement links TRBV5-1 to TRBJ2-7; 9 bases map to TRBD1. V shed 4 bases, J shed 6 bases, and the junction held 11 bases outside the gene matches. CDR1 SGHRS and CDR2 YFSETQ come from the germline V gene. This CDR3 is built from 15 residues. The CDR3, as DNA: TGCGCCAGCAGCCGAACCCGGACAGGGGAGGGCGAGCAGTACTTC. This translates into CASSRTRTGEGEQYF.

This chain uses TRBV27 with TRBJ2-2, with a possible D match to TRBD2 (6 bases). Trimming left V 7 bases short and J 7 bases short, with 22 bases between. The CDR3 is made up of 16 amino acids. Germline loops: CDR1 MNHEY, CDR2 SMNVEV (reference sequence). The CDR3 is CASTSSTEGLGGELFF. Written as DNA, the CDR3 is TGTGCCAGCACCTCCTCGACAGAGGGACTCGGCGGGGAGCTGTTTTTT.

The chain joins TRBV5-1 to TRBJ2-5, with a tentative D call TRBD2 (6 bases). The CDR3 runs to 14 residues. The V gene's germline CDR1 is SGHRS and CDR2 YFSETQ. V lost 6 bases and J lost 1, with 13 bases in between. The CDR3: CASTMQGGQETQYF. The CDR3 coding sequence is TGCGCCAGCACAATGCAGGGAGGCCAAGAGACCCAGTACTTC.

The rearrangement links TRBV11-2 to TRBJ2-7, with a possible D match to TRBD1 (5 bases). The germline V gene has CDR1 SGHAT and CDR2 FQNNGV. Trimming cost V 3 bases and J 7 bases, with 19 bases left between them. The CDR3 is 15 residues long. CDR3 bases: TGTGCCAGCAGCTTGGGGCAGGGAACGAGAAGGGAGCAGTACTTC. It is translated as CASSLGQGTRREQYF.

This clone was recorded only once. The V call is TRBV30, the J call TRBJ2-7, with D perhaps TRBD1 (6 bases). Germline CDR1 reads GTSNPN; CDR2 reads SVGIG (reference sequence). Trimming took off 4 bases at V and 3 bases at J, with 13 bases between the two ends. The CDR3 consists of 13 residues. CDR3 protein: CAWTGERGYEQYF. The DNA for the CDR3 is TGTGCCTGGACAGGGGAACGGGGCTACGAGCAGTACTTC.

In DNA form, the CDR3 reads TGTGCCAGCAAACTGGGAGGTAACACGTACGCGGAGCAGTACTTC. This codes for CASKLGGNTYAEQYF. This rearrangement joins TRBV11-2 to TRBJ2-7, with D possibly TRBD2 on 6 matching bases. The ends were cut back, 7 bases at V and 7 bases at J, with 23 bases in the middle. Germline CDR1 SGHAT, CDR2 FQNNGV. The CDR3 is made up of 15 amino acids.

This clone was seen only a few times. The chain links TRBV9 to TRBJ1-3, with D tentatively TRBD1 (6 bases). The CDR3 sequence is 17 residues long. Trimming shortened V by 0 bases and J by 0 bases, and 13 bases separated the two germline ends. Germline V gives CDR1 SGDLS, CDR2 YYNGEE. The CDR3 bases are TGTGCCAGCAGCGTAGGCCCGACAGGCCCCTCTGGAAACACCATATATTTT. Its translation is CASSVGPTGPSGNTIYF.

The V and J genes are TRBV7-3 and TRBJ1-4, with D possibly matching TRBD1 (5 bases). CDR3 length: 13 residues. The V and J ends lost 5 bases and 8 bases respectively, with 12 bases between them. Germline CDR1 SGHTA, CDR2 FQGTGA. Here the CDR3 reads CASSKSPGEKLFF. The CDR3 DNA reads TGTGCCAGCAGCAAATCCCCAGGGGAAAAACTGTTTTTT. Drawing the rest from reference TRBV7-3 and TRBJ1-4, the complete variable domain is GAGVSQTPSNKVTEKGKYVELRCDPISGHTALYWYRQSLGQGPEFLIYFQGTGAADDSGLPNDRFFAVRPEGSVSTLKIQRTERGDSAVYLCASSKSPGEKLFFGSGTQLSVL.

CDR3 sequence reads: CAWTKGTAEKLFF. The CDR3, as DNA: TGTGCCTGGACCAAGGGGACAGCCGAAAAACTGTTTTTT. The chain combines TRBV30 with TRBJ1-4; 7 positions match TRBD1. Germline-derived CDR1 and CDR2 are GTSNPN and SVGIG (reference sequence). With V trimmed by 4 bases and J by 8 bases, 7 bases remained unmatched. The CDR3 has 13 amino acids.

The genes are TRBV6-6 and TRBJ1-1; D is unclear. The CDR3 consists of 14 residues. Trimming stripped 0 bases from V and 0 bases from J, with 5 bases between. Germline loops: CDR1 MNHNY, CDR2 SVGAGI (reference sequence). CDR3 nucleotide sequence: TGTGCCAGCAGTTACTCGAACATGAACACTGAAGCTTTCTTT. Translated, it gives CASSYSNMNTEAFF.

The J gene is TRBJ2-1, the V gene TRBV5-1, with 8 bases fitting TRBD2. In germline, CDR1 is SGHRS, CDR2 YFSETQ. V lost 3 bases and J lost 5; bases outside the gene matches: 7. The CDR3 is 15 residues long. The CDR3 bases are TGCGCCAGCAGCTACACCGGACTAGCAAACAATGAGCAGTTCTTC. This encodes CASSYTGLANNEQFF.

The gene calls are TRBV29-1 and TRBJ1-2, with 10 nucleotides matching TRBD1. The germline gives CDR1 SQVTM, CDR2 ANQGSEA. The CDR3 totals 16 residues. V lost 4 bases, J lost 3 bases, and 11 bases stayed unmatched. The CDR3 loop is CSVGGQGRGGYYGYTF. CDR3 sequence (DNA): TGCAGCGTTGGGGGACAGGGGCGAGGAGGATACTATGGCTACACCTTC.

This chain links TRBV18 with TRBJ1-5; 9 bases line up with TRBD1. J lost 7 bases, V lost 7 bases, and 5 bases had no gene match. Germline V lookup: CDR1 KGHSH, CDR2 LQKENI. This CDR3 comprises 13 residues. The CDR3 here is CASFRDRDQPQHF. The CDR3 DNA reads as TGTGCCAGCTTCCGGGACAGGGACCAGCCCCAGCATTTT. Based on the CDR3 plus reference TRBV18 and TRBJ1-5, the full variable domain is NAGVMQNPRHLVRRRGQEARLRCSPMKGHSHVYWYRQLPEEGLKFMVYLQKENIIDESGMPKERFSAEFPKEGPSILRIQQVVRGDSAAYFCASFRDRDQPQHFGDGTRLSIL.

The V and J genes are TRBV5-1 and TRBJ1-2; D gene ambiguous. Germline V gene sequence: CDR1 SGHRS, CDR2 YFSETQ. This CDR3 comprises 13 residues. V was shortened by 0 bases and J by 3 bases, with 6 bases between the two germline ends. The CDR3 bases are TGCGCCAGCAGCTTGGCCGTCGACTATGGCTACACCTTC. It translates to CASSLAVDYGYTF.

The gene calls are TRBV4-1 and TRBJ1-5; TRBD1 aligns across 9 bases. From germline, CDR1 is MGHRA and CDR2 YSYEKL. The CDR3 is 16 amino acids. The V segment lost 4 bases and the J segment 3 bases; nucleotides outside the gene matches: 7. CDR3 amino acids: CASSRPGQGFNQPQHF. The CDR3 DNA is TGCGCCAGCAGCCGGCCGGGACAGGGCTTCAATCAGCCCCAGCATTTT.

The count of this clone is one. The chain combines TRBV25-1 with TRBJ2-2; 7 bases match TRBD1. The CDR3 has 12 residues. The J segment lost 7 bases and the V segment lost 5 bases, leaving 1 base of the junction unmatched. In germline, CDR1 is MGHDK, CDR2 SYGVNS. The CDR3: CASSTGVGELFF. DNA of the CDR3: TGTGCCAGCAGTACAGGGGTCGGGGAGCTGTTTTTT.

The chain joins TRBV4-1 to TRBJ1-3; 8 bases fit TRBD1. Per the germline V gene, CDR1 is MGHRA and CDR2 is YSYEKL. V was pared by 1 base and J by 4 bases, with 9 bases of the junction left unmatched. This CDR3 is built from 17 residues. The CDR3 loop reads CASSQGGGRGLGNTIYF. The CDR3 DNA reads as TGCGCCAGCAGCCAAGGCGGCGGCAGGGGGCTGGGAAACACCATATATTTT.

This sequence joins TRBV5-1 and TRBJ1-4, with unresolved D. CDR3 length: 14 amino acids. CDR1 and CDR2 from the germline V gene are SGHRS and YFSETQ. Trimming took 6 bases from V and 0 from J, leaving 9 bases between them. CDR3 sequence (DNA): TGCGCCAGCAACGAGGATGCAACTAATGAAAAACTGTTTTTT. Translating it yields CASNEDATNEKLFF. Filled out from reference TRBV5-1 and TRBJ1-4, the complete variable domain reads KAGVTQTPRYLIKTRGQQVTLSCSPISGHRSVSWYQQTPGQGLQFLFEYFSETQRNKGNFPGRFSGRQFSNSRSEMNVSTLELGDSALYLCASNEDATNEKLFFGSGTQLSVL.

The chain combines TRBV27 with TRBJ2-7; D may be TRBD1 (5 bases). The V gene's germline CDR1 is MNHEY and CDR2 SMNVEV (reference sequence). The CDR3 has 12 amino acids. Trimming cost V 5 bases and J 3 bases, with 8 bases left between them. CDR3 nucleotides: TGTGCCAGCAGTGCCACAGGCTACGAGCAGTACTTC. It specifies CASSATGYEQYF.

The genes are TRBV5-4 and TRBJ2-1; 10 bases are a match to TRBD2. Per the germline V gene, CDR1 is SGHNT and CDR2 is YYREEE (reference sequence). V lost 5 bases to trimming and J lost 7 bases; unmatched junction nucleotides: 9. CDR3 length: 15 amino acids. The CDR3 sequence is CASSPSSGGENEQFF. For the CDR3, the DNA is TGTGCCAGCAGTCCTTCTAGCGGGGGAGAGAATGAGCAGTTCTTC.

The chain carries TRBV30 and TRBJ1-5; D gene uncertain. The CDR3 covers 15 residues. V was clipped by 0 bases and J by 6 bases, with 15 bases between them. CDR1 GTSNPN and CDR2 SVGIG come from the germline V gene (reference sequence). The CDR3 loop reads CAWSVLGQAGQPQHF. CDR3 DNA: TGTGCCTGGAGTGTACTTGGTCAGGCGGGTCAGCCCCAGCATTTT.

V is TRBV10-3 and J is TRBJ1-1; 8 bases are a match to TRBD1. Germline CDR1 ENHRY, CDR2 SYGVKD. The junction had 6 bases not matched to a gene; V was cut back by 5 bases and J by 1 base. This CDR3 spans 15 amino acids. This CDR3 reads CAISKTGQENTEAFF. The DNA for the CDR3 is TGTGCCATCAGTAAAACGGGACAGGAGAACACTGAAGCTTTCTTT.

The chain joins TRBV7-3 to TRBJ2-7, with D perhaps matching TRBD1 (6 bases). The germline gives CDR1 SGHTA, CDR2 FQGTGA. The CDR3 totals 13 residues. V was trimmed by 5 bases and J by 2 bases, leaving 10 bases between them. In DNA form, the CDR3 reads TGTGCCAGCAGCCCCGGACAGACCTACGAGCAGTACTTC. Translated: CASSPGQTYEQYF.

This clone occurred once. The gene calls are TRBV6-6 and TRBJ2-4; TRBD2 matches 9 bases. Trimming took 6 bases from V and 1 from J; bases not matched to a gene: 7. The length of the CDR3 is 16 residues. Per the germline V gene, CDR1 is MNHNY and CDR2 is SVGAGI (reference sequence). CDR3 protein: CASRSSGGGAKNIQYF. CDR3 bases: TGTGCCAGCAGGAGTAGCGGGGGTGGGGCCAAAAACATTCAGTACTTC.

The chain joins TRBV5-1 to TRBJ2-3; 8 positions agree with TRBD2. Germline CDR1 reads SGHRS; CDR2 reads YFSETQ. CDR3 length: 15 amino acids. The V gene end was trimmed by 2 bases and the J gene end by 5 bases; junction bases not matched to a gene: 7. The CDR3 coding sequence is TGCGCCAGCAGCTTAGCGGGGGCGGGGGAAGATACGCAGTATTTT. Translating gives CASSLAGAGEDTQYF.

The sample holds a few counts of this clone. This rearrangement joins TRBV9 to TRBJ2-1, with D perhaps TRBD1 (5 bases). Germline V gives CDR1 SGDLS, CDR2 YYNGEE. V lost 4 bases to trimming and J lost 2 bases, with 13 bases between them. This CDR3 contains 15 residues. DNA for the CDR3: TGTGCCAGCAGCCCAGGGATTGGGGCCTACAATGAGCAGTTCTTC. Its protein is CASSPGIGAYNEQFF.

The chain uses TRBV6-4 and TRBJ2-7, with 8 bases matching TRBD1. V was clipped by 5 bases and J by 5 bases; unmatched bases: 5. Germline V CDR1 and CDR2: MRHNA, SNTAGT. The CDR3 has 13 residues. The chain's CDR3 is CASSPGQGHEQYF. CDR3 nucleotide sequence: TGTGCCAGCAGTCCCGGACAGGGCCACGAGCAGTACTTC.